This passage covers 6 T cell receptor beta chains from one sample sequenced in a study of cytotoxic CD8 clonotypes in ibrutinib-treated CLL. Here immunoSEQ multiplex PCR was the method, and the copy in TCRdb shows in-frame clones only, minus some. The table shows 140,000 or so clones, with approximately 81% occurring only once. This material consisted of PBMCs, taken after 12 months of ibrutinib treatment. Source of these receptors: a human donor with chronic lymphocytic leukemia.

V and J are TRBV6-5 and TRBJ2-5, with TRBD2 matching 7 bases. The length of the CDR3 is 14 residues. The V gene end was trimmed by 5 bases and the J gene end by 3 bases; junction bases not matched to a gene: 6. CDR1 is MNHEY, CDR2 SVGAGI, per germline. The CDR3 region has the DNA TGTGCCAGCAGTATCCCCGGGAGGAAAGAGACCCAGTACTTC. This sequence encodes CASSIPGRKETQYF.

The chain recombines TRBV4-2 with TRBJ2-5, with 7 bases identical to TRBD2. CDR1 LGHNA and CDR2 YNFKEQ come from the germline V gene. The V gene end was trimmed by 0 bases and the J gene end by 3 bases; junction bases not matched to a gene: 13. This CDR3 region has 18 residues. The CDR3 DNA is TGTGCCAGCAGCCAAGAGGCCGTGGGGGGGTATACAGAAGAGACCCAGTACTTC. It yields the protein CASSQEAVGGYTEETQYF.

This CDR3 is CASSLGTDFGYTF. The DNA of the CDR3 is TGTGCCAGCAGTCTTGGGACGGACTTCGGCTACACCTTC. This chain joins TRBV7-8 and TRBJ1-2; possible D gene TRBD1, 5 bases. Germline CDR1 SGHVS, CDR2 FQNEAQ. The CDR3 is made up of 13 amino acids. V was cut by 6 bases and J by 8 bases, with 16 bases left in between.

V and J are TRBV15 and TRBJ1-1; D might be TRBD1 (5 bases). Germline CDR1 LNHNV, CDR2 YYDKDF (reference sequence). CDR3 length: 12 residues. The V and J ends lost 3 bases and 10 bases respectively, with 12 bases between them. The CDR3 DNA follows: TGTGCCACCAGCAGTAGGGACTATGGAGCTTTCTTT. Translation: CATSSRDYGAFF.

V is TRBV9 and J is TRBJ2-1; the match to TRBD2 covers 7 bases. The trim removed 4 bases at V and 6 bases at J, leaving 10 bases unmatched. Germline CDR1 is SGDLS and CDR2 is YYNGEE. This CDR3 is built from 15 residues. The CDR3 DNA follows: TGTGCCAGCAGCCCCAGGACTAGAGGTATCAATGAGCAGTTCTTC. It translates to CASSPRTRGINEQFF.

The chain carries TRBV30 and TRBJ2-7; 8 nucleotides line up with TRBD1. The CDR3 runs to 15 residues. Per the germline V gene, CDR1 is GTSNPN and CDR2 is SVGIG (reference sequence). V shed 0 bases and J 0 bases; nucleotides not matched to a gene: 4. Written as DNA, the CDR3 is TGTGCCTGGAGTGTAGGGGACAGGAGCTCCTACGAGCAGTACTTC. Protein sequence: CAWSVGDRSSYEQYF.